The 25 T cell receptor beta chains below were found in one sample sequenced in a study of shared clonotypes between healthy human individuals. Only in-frame clones appear in the TCRdb table, and some are missing; sequencing was by immunoSEQ multiplex PCR. The profile shows about 520,000 clones, 65% to 85% of them singletons. Sequencing was done on a sample of PBMCs. The receptors shown here come from a middle-aged woman in good health. Some clones in this sample may be carry-over from other donors' samples.

The chain couples TRBV7-9 to TRBJ2-1, with D perhaps matching TRBD2 (5 bases). CDR1 and CDR2 (germline): SEHNR, FQNEAQ (reference sequence). The CDR3 length is 16 residues. V was pared by 4 bases and J by 5 bases, with 18 bases between. CDR3 sequence: CASSSLGGSADNEQFF. The CDR3 nucleotides read TGTGCCAGCAGCTCCCTCGGCGGTAGCGCTGACAATGAGCAGTTCTTC.

This chain uses TRBV6-1 with TRBJ2-5; 7 nucleotides align to TRBD2. The CDR3 loop spans 13 amino acids. Unmatched junction bases numbered 6, after V lost 5 bases and J lost 6 bases. Looked up from germline, CDR1 is MNHNS and CDR2 is SASEGT. CDR3 region: CASSTGGGKTQYF. The DNA for the CDR3 is TGTGCCAGCAGTACGGGAGGCGGGAAGACCCAGTACTTC.

About this clone: A much larger clone sits a single nucleotide away, making a read error possible. The chain uses TRBV14 and TRBJ2-6; D unresolved. Trimming cost V 4 bases and J 0 bases, with 4 bases left between them. The V gene's germline CDR1 is SGHDN and CDR2 FVKESK. CDR3 length: 14 residues. This CDR3 reads CASSRDSGANVLTF. The CDR3 DNA reads as TGTGCCAGCAGCCGCGACTCTGGGGCCAACGTCCTGACTTTC.

The chain combines TRBV9 with TRBJ2-3, with D perhaps TRBD2 (5 bases). CDR1 and CDR2 from the germline V gene are SGDLS and YYNGEE. The CDR3 has 15 residues. V lost 4 bases and J 3 bases, leaving 15 bases between the germline ends. The CDR3 protein is CASSLGVRETDTQYF. CDR3 sequence (DNA): TGTGCCAGCAGCCTGGGAGTAAGGGAAACAGATACGCAGTATTTT.

A note on this clone: A read error is likely here: a far larger clone is one base away. The rearrangement links TRBV9 to TRBJ2-5, with a tentative D call TRBD2 (7 bases). Germline V CDR1 and CDR2: SGDLS, YYNGEE. This CDR3 is 14 amino acids long. CDR3 loop: CASSSRGAQDTQYF. CDR3 bases: TGTGCCAGCAGCTCCCGGGGGGCCCAAGATACCCAGTACTTC.

The chain carries TRBV6-6 and TRBJ2-5; D possibly uses TRBD1 or TRBD2 (5 bases each). The J call may be faulty, since TRBJ2-7 better matches the DNA end. CDR3 length equals 15 residues. CDR1 is MNHNY, CDR2 SVGAGI, per germline (reference sequence). The CDR3 DNA sequence: TGTGCCAGCACCGAATACGGGGACGGCTCCTACGAGCAGTACTTC. This sequence encodes CASTEYGDGSYEQYF.

About this clone: Other nucleotide sequences from this sample produce the same CDR3. The chain uses TRBV18 and TRBJ1-2, with a tentative D call TRBD1 (6 bases). The V and J ends lost 2 bases and 8 bases respectively, with 9 bases between them. Germline CDR1 is KGHSH and CDR2 is LQKENI. The CDR3 runs to 12 residues. CDR3 in DNA: TGTGCCAGCTCACCAGAGGGGGACGGCTACACCTTC. This translates into CASSPEGDGYTF. Together with reference TRBV18 and TRBJ1-2, the CDR3 gives the full variable domain: NAGVMQNPRHLVRRRGQEARLRCSPMKGHSHVYWYRQLPEEGLKFMVYLQKENIIDESGMPKERFSAEFPKEGPSILRIQQVVRGDSAAYFCASSPEGDGYTFGSGTRLTVV.

The genes are TRBV18 and TRBJ2-7; D not resolved. The CDR3 has 12 amino acids. V lost 3 bases, J lost 3 bases, and 6 bases lay in between. The germline gives CDR1 KGHSH, CDR2 LQKENI. CDR3 loop: CASSPGDYEQYF. The CDR3 nucleotides read TGTGCCAGCTCACCTGGGGACTACGAGCAGTACTTC.

This sequence joins TRBV7-9 and TRBJ2-7, with D perhaps matching TRBD2 (5 bases). V was pared by 6 bases and J by 4 bases, with 10 bases between. This CDR3 is built from 12 residues. Looked up from germline, CDR1 is SEHNR and CDR2 is FQNEAQ (reference sequence). The CDR3 loop reads CASSGTGYEQYF. DNA for the CDR3: TGTGCCAGCAGTGGCACGGGATACGAGCAGTACTTC.

Concerning this clone: The likely explanation is a read error, given a far larger clone one base away. Other DNA sequences of this sample code for an identical CDR3. The CDR3 here is CASSLTSTYSNQPQHF. As DNA, the CDR3 is TGTGCTAGCAGTTTGACGAGCACATATAGCAATCAGCCCCAGCATTTT. This chain joins TRBV28 and TRBJ1-5; D ambiguous. The CDR3 is 16 amino acids. CDR1 MDHEN and CDR2 SYDVKM come from the germline V gene.

This clone was seen more than once but under ten times. A single base is all that separates this from a far larger clone, so a read error is likely. At the DNA level, this CDR3 is encoded by other sequences in the same sample as well. The chain's CDR3 is CASSLVGAGELFF. CDR3 DNA sequence: TGTGCCAGCAGCTTAGTTGGGGCCGGTGAGCTGTTTTTT. The chain uses TRBV7-9 and TRBJ2-2, with TRBD1 as a possible D gene (5 bases). CDR1 is SEHNR, CDR2 FQNEAQ, per germline (reference sequence). The CDR3 runs 13 residues.

This clone was found once. This chain links TRBV21-1 with TRBJ1-2; the D call TRBD1 from the table was never checked on the DNA. TRBV21-1 is a listed pseudogene. This CDR3 contains 16 residues. CDR3 coding DNA: TGTGCCAGCACAGGGTCCACGAGGACAGATCTCTATGGCTACACCTTC. This codes for CASTGSTRTDLYGYTF.

This clone showed up just a few times. The CDR3 loop reads CASSERAGAEGYEQYF. The CDR3 DNA reads as TGTGCCAGCAGTGAACGGGCAGGCGCGGAGGGCTACGAGCAGTACTTC. The V gene is TRBV6-1, the J gene TRBJ2-7, with D perhaps matching TRBD2 (6 bases). The germline gives CDR1 MNHNS, CDR2 SASEGT. The CDR3 consists of 16 residues. The V end was cut by 2 bases, the J end by 3 bases, with 17 bases between.

Only one count was recorded for this clone. The chain is built from TRBV2 and TRBJ1-5, with D unclear. V was cut by 4 bases and J by 3 bases, with 4 bases left in between. Germline lookup yields CDR1 SNHLY and CDR2 FYNNEI. This CDR3 has 12 amino acids. The CDR3 sequence is CASSADNQPQHF. Here the CDR3 DNA reads TGTGCCAGCAGTGCTGACAATCAGCCCCAGCATTTT.

This chain uses TRBV6-4 with TRBJ2-2, with D perhaps TRBD2 (5 bases). Trimming removed 5 bases at V and 4 bases at J, with 14 bases between. This CDR3 has 15 amino acids. CDR1 and CDR2 from the germline V gene are MRHNA and SNTAGT. CDR3 nucleotide sequence: TGTGCCAGCAGTACGGACTCGACACCCACCGGGGAGCTGTTTTTT. Translating it yields CASSTDSTPTGELFF.

With regard to this clone: A much larger clone is a single base away; this may be a read error. The CDR3 is CASSYSTDTQYF. CDR3 DNA: TGTGCCAGCAGCTATAGCACAGATACGCAGTATTTT. This sequence joins TRBV11-2 and TRBJ2-3; the D is unclear. Germline V gene lookup returns CDR1 SGHAT and CDR2 FQNNGV. The CDR3 is 12 amino acids. V was shortened by 4 bases and J by 0 bases, with 2 bases between the two germline ends.

For this clone: Only one base separates this from a far larger clonotype, so it likely reflects a read error. The same CDR3 can be traced to other DNA sequences in this sample. The chain is built from TRBV30 and TRBJ2-2; D is possibly TRBD1 (6 bases). Trimming stripped 3 bases from V and 1 base from J, with 15 bases between. The CDR3 has 16 amino acids. Germline CDR1 is GTSNPN and CDR2 is SVGIG (reference sequence). This CDR3 is CAWRRGGQRNTGELFF. The CDR3 nucleotides are TGTGCCTGGAGACGCGGAGGACAGAGGAACACCGGGGAGCTGTTTTTT.

The chain joins TRBV18 to TRBJ2-3; 11 positions agree with TRBD1. V lost 4 bases, J lost 4 bases, and 7 bases stayed unmatched. This CDR3 spans 16 amino acids. CDR1 is KGHSH, CDR2 LQKENI, per germline. The CDR3 sequence is CASSLGQGALADTQYF. The CDR3 DNA follows: TGTGCCAGCTCACTTGGACAGGGGGCTCTCGCAGATACGCAGTATTTT.

The J gene is TRBJ1-1, the V gene TRBV9; no reliable D call. Trimming took off 0 bases at V and 0 bases at J, with 9 bases between the two ends. This CDR3 is 15 amino acids long. Germline values: CDR1 SGDLS, CDR2 YYNGEE. CDR3 region: CASSVVPAMNTEAFF. In DNA form, the CDR3 reads TGTGCCAGCAGCGTAGTTCCGGCCATGAACACTGAAGCTTTCTTT.

This clone came up once. The chain combines TRBV27 with TRBJ2-7, with 9 bases aligning to TRBD2. The J segment lost 7 bases and the V segment lost 6 bases, leaving 10 bases of the junction unmatched. CDR1 is MNHEY and CDR2 is SMNVEV in the germline V gene (reference sequence). This CDR3 region has 14 residues. For the CDR3, the DNA is TGTGCCAGCAGCCCGACTAGCGGAGCTAGGGAGCAGTACTTC. It translates to CASSPTSGAREQYF.

V is TRBV9 and J is TRBJ2-1, with D perhaps matching TRBD1 (5 bases). Trimming removed 4 bases from V and 4 bases from J, with 15 bases in between. Germline loops: CDR1 SGDLS, CDR2 YYNGEE. The CDR3 extends over 15 amino acids. The CDR3: CASSPIGAFYNEQFF. In DNA form, the CDR3 reads TGTGCCAGCAGCCCGATAGGGGCCTTTTACAATGAGCAGTTCTTC.

CDR3 DNA sequence: TGTGCCAGCAGCGGCCTAGCTACCTACAATGAGCAGTTCTTC. It yields the protein CASSGLATYNEQFF. The rearrangement links TRBV9 to TRBJ2-1; possibly TRBD2 for D (5 bases). V dropped 3 bases and J dropped 2 bases, with 9 bases sitting between them. CDR1 and CDR2 (germline): SGDLS, YYNGEE. This CDR3 is built from 14 residues. The variable domain in full, with the rest retrieved from reference TRBV9 and TRBJ2-1, is DSGVTQTPKHLITATGQRVTLRCSPRSGDLSVYWYQQSLDQGLQFLIQYYNGEERAKGNILERFSAQQFPDLHSELNLSSLELGDSALYFCASSGLATYNEQFFGPGTRLTVL.

This chain joins TRBV27 and TRBJ2-5; D is uncertain. Matching the DNA end better, TRBJ2-7 makes the J call doubtful. This CDR3 has 13 amino acids. CDR1 is MNHEY and CDR2 is SMNVEV in the germline V gene (reference sequence). The CDR3 nucleotides read TGTGCCAGCAGTTTAGTGGACCACGGCGAGCAGTACTTC. It yields the protein CASSLVDHGEQYF.

The chain recombines TRBV5-4 with TRBJ1-3; D is unclear. The CDR3 loop spans 15 amino acids. The ends were cut back, 2 bases at V and 5 bases at J, with 14 bases in the middle. CDR1 SGHNT and CDR2 YYREEE come from the germline V gene (reference sequence). The CDR3: CASSLVGEQRNTIYF. The CDR3 DNA reads as TGTGCCAGCAGCTTAGTCGGGGAACAGCGAAACACCATATATTTT.

The chain has TRBV6-1 and TRBJ2-7, with D perhaps TRBD2 (6 bases). With 2 bases removed from V and 9 bases from J, the gap between germline ends came to 17 bases. Germline loops: CDR1 MNHNS, CDR2 SASEGT. This CDR3 spans 14 amino acids. CDR3 DNA: TGTGCCAGCAGTGAATCGGCGGAGGGCCCCGGGCAGTACTTC. This gives the protein CASSESAEGPGQYF.